This TCR beta chain was documented in a study of radiotherapy plus CTLA-4 blockade in lung cancer. People whose metastatic non-small-cell lung cancer was chemo-refractory got focal radiation along with CTLA-4 blockade by ipilimumab. The length of the CDR3 is 12 residues. The germline V and J ends were trimmed by 1 base and 9 bases, with 7 bases remaining between them. CDR1 and CDR2 (germline): SEHNR, FQNEAQ (reference sequence). Points from the study as a whole: TCR clones of tumor origin grew in blood after radiotherapy plus ipilimumab.

A word on this clone: The antigen is not known.

Libraries were prepared by immunoSEQ multiplex PCR; TCRdb keeps only in-frame clonotypes and omits some of them. The repertoire holds tens of thousands of clones, with around 76% as singletons. The clonotype was recovered from a human donor with non-small cell lung cancer who had a partial response to radiotherapy plus ipilimumab. Some clones in this sample may be carry-over from other donors' samples. The chain is built from TRBV7-9 and TRBJ1-5, with D unclear. This material consisted of peripheral blood, taken from a patient treated with radiotherapy plus ipilimumab. The CDR3, as DNA: TGTGCCAGCAGCTTAGACTCTGGGCCCCAGCATTTT. Translation: CASSLDSGPQHF.